One sample yielded the 32 T cell receptor beta chains listed below, sequenced in a study of T cell responses to AZD1222 COVID-19 vaccine. Sequenced by immunoSEQ multiplex PCR; TCRdb stores in-frame clones only, minus some. The sample has 100,000 to 150,000 clones; about nine tenths are singletons. The material was peripheral blood, obtained 28 days after the second AZD1222 dose. These receptor sequences come from an adult who received the AZD1222 COVID-19 vaccine.

This sequence joins TRBV6-5 and TRBJ1-3, with D tentatively TRBD1 (5 bases). The CDR3 has 15 residues. Germline V gene data show CDR1 as MNHEY and CDR2 as SVGAGI. Trimming left V 8 bases short and J 2 bases short, with 16 bases between. CDR3 nucleotide sequence: TGTGCCAGCGGGAAAACAGCGGGGGCTGGAAACACCATATATTTT. Protein sequence: CASGKTAGAGNTIYF.

The chain combines TRBV30 with TRBJ1-5; no clear D. The V gene's germline CDR1 is GTSNPN and CDR2 SVGIG (reference sequence). CDR3 length equals 16 residues. Trimming took off 0 bases at V and 2 bases at J, with 14 bases between the two ends. The DNA of the CDR3 is TGTGCCTGGAGTGTCCCCGACACAACCGGCAATCAGCCCCAGCATTTT. Amino acid sequence: CAWSVPDTTGNQPQHF.

The rearrangement joins TRBV6-1 to TRBJ2-7; 9 nucleotides align to TRBD1. The CDR3 loop spans 15 amino acids. After removal of 2 bases from V and 8 bases from J, the junction contained 10 bases not matched to a gene. The germline gives CDR1 MNHNS, CDR2 SASEGT. CDR3 sequence (DNA): TGTGCCAGCAGTGAATACTCTACAGGGACAGGGAAGCAGTACTTC. Translation: CASSEYSTGTGKQYF.

This clone was counted only a few times. The gene calls are TRBV27 and TRBJ1-4; 7 positions match TRBD1. Germline V lookup: CDR1 MNHEY, CDR2 SMNVEV (reference sequence). The J segment lost 8 bases and the V segment lost 3 bases, leaving 3 bases of the junction unmatched. The CDR3 length is 13 residues. This CDR3 is CASSFQGGEKLFF. The CDR3 DNA sequence: TGTGCCAGCAGTTTTCAGGGGGGGGAAAAACTGTTTTTT.

The chain employs TRBV14 and TRBJ2-3; tentative D call: TRBD2 (5 bases). Between the trimmed V and J ends, which lost 0 bases and 6 bases, there was a span of 13 bases. This CDR3 contains 15 residues. The germline CDR1 and CDR2 sequences are SGHDN and FVKESK. This CDR3 reads CASSQESGPRDTQYF. CDR3 coding DNA: TGTGCCAGCAGCCAAGAAAGCGGTCCTCGGGATACGCAGTATTTT. Looking up the rest from reference TRBV14 and TRBJ2-3 gives the full variable domain: EAGVTQFPSHSVIEKGQTVTLRCDPISGHDNLYWYRRVMGKEIKFLLHFVKESKQDESGMPNNRFLAERTGGTYSTLKVQPAELEDSGVYFCASSQESGPRDTQYFGPGTRLTVL.

The chain joins TRBV9 to TRBJ1-6; tentative D call: TRBD1 (6 bases). Germline V CDR1 and CDR2: SGDLS, YYNGEE. The length of the CDR3 is 15 residues. The V end lost 4 bases, the J end lost 10 bases, and 18 bases lay between the germline ends. The CDR3 region has the DNA TGTGCCAGCAGCCAGATGGGGGGCCCGTCCTCACCCCTCCACTTT. Protein sequence: CASSQMGGPSSPLHF.

DNA of the CDR3: TGTGCCAGCAGCGTAGAGGTTAGCGGCCCACTGAGGGTTGAGCAGTTCTTC. It yields the protein CASSVEVSGPLRVEQFF. The chain couples TRBV9 to TRBJ2-1; tentatively, D is TRBD2 (6 bases). CDR1 is SGDLS and CDR2 is YYNGEE in the germline V gene. Trimming left V 0 bases short and J 9 bases short, with 22 bases between. The CDR3 length is 17 residues.

The chain is built from TRBV7-6 and TRBJ2-1; D is unclear. The V end was cut by 5 bases, the J end by 9 bases, with 8 bases between. CDR1 is SGHVS, CDR2 FNYEAQ, per germline. CDR3 length: 11 residues. CDR3: CASSPAAEQFF. CDR3 DNA sequence: TGTGCCAGCAGCCCTGCGGCTGAGCAGTTCTTC.

This clone qualifies as medium-sized. The chain combines TRBV6-4 with TRBJ2-2; a weak D match, TRBD2 (6 bases). Trimming stripped 2 bases from V and 2 bases from J, with 6 bases between. This CDR3 comprises 14 residues. Germline V lookup: CDR1 MRHNA, CDR2 SNTAGT. In DNA, the CDR3 is TGTGCCAGCAGTGACGGGACTAACACCGGGGAGCTGTTTTTT. Translating it yields CASSDGTNTGELFF.

V usage is TRBV5-4 and J usage is TRBJ2-6; D is ambiguous. Germline CDR1 is SGHNT and CDR2 is YYREEE (reference sequence). The V end lost 3 bases, the J end lost 8 bases, and 24 bases lay between the germline ends. The CDR3 has 18 residues. CDR3 sequence: CASSSPISLDLGSNVLTF. DNA for the CDR3: TGTGCCAGCAGCTCCCCCATTAGCTTAGATCTGGGGTCCAACGTCCTGACTTTC.

The chain couples TRBV11-2 to TRBJ2-5; 10 nucleotides align to TRBD2. Germline V lookup: CDR1 SGHAT, CDR2 FQNNGV. V gave up 5 bases and J gave up 7 bases; unmatched junction bases: 7. This CDR3 comprises 14 residues. CDR3 amino acids: CASSPGTSVGTQYF. CDR3 coding DNA: TGTGCCAGCAGCCCAGGGACTAGCGTGGGGACCCAGTACTTC.

The V and J genes are TRBV9 and TRBJ1-2; TRBD1 might be the D (5 bases). CDR3 length: 14 residues. V was shortened by 0 bases and J by 2 bases, with 8 bases between the two germline ends. Germline V gene data show CDR1 as SGDLS and CDR2 as YYNGEE. The CDR3 is CASSVVPGNYGYTF. The CDR3 region has the DNA TGTGCCAGCAGCGTAGTTCCAGGGAACTATGGCTACACCTTC.

The V and J genes are TRBV30 and TRBJ2-5; D possibly corresponds to TRBD2 (5 bases). This CDR3 spans 17 amino acids. V lost 5 bases and J lost 2, with 24 bases in between. Germline V CDR1 and CDR2: GTSNPN, SVGIG (reference sequence). The CDR3 DNA is TGTGCCTGGGGCAACACTAGGGAGTGGGCCTCACAAGAGACCCAGTACTTC. The encoded protein is CAWGNTREWASQETQYF.

The gene calls are TRBV27 and TRBJ2-7; TRBD1 agrees at 7 bases. Germline CDR1 MNHEY, CDR2 SMNVEV (reference sequence). The J segment lost 5 bases and the V segment lost 6 bases, leaving 16 bases of the junction unmatched. The CDR3 has 16 amino acids. CDR3 region: CASSPFTGTVIHEQYF. In DNA, the CDR3 is TGTGCCAGCAGCCCTTTTACCGGGACAGTCATCCACGAGCAGTACTTC.

Written as DNA, the CDR3 is TGTGCCAGCAGCCATCATGGGGCGGGAGGCTACGAGCAGTACTTC. This gives the protein CASSHHGAGGYEQYF. The chain uses TRBV7-6 and TRBJ2-7; 8 positions match TRBD2. The germline V gene has CDR1 SGHVS and CDR2 FNYEAQ. CDR3 size: 15 residues. Trimming cost V 5 bases and J 3 bases; bases outside gene matches: 9.

This chain joins TRBV4-1 and TRBJ2-7, with 9 positions matching TRBD2. The CDR3 covers 17 residues. CDR1 is MGHRA, CDR2 YSYEKL, per germline. V was pared by 1 base and J by 0 bases, with 7 bases of the junction left unmatched. The CDR3 spells CASSQGREGPSSYEQYF. CDR3 nucleotide sequence: TGCGCCAGCAGCCAAGGGCGGGAGGGCCCTTCCTCCTACGAGCAGTACTTC.

DNA for the CDR3: TGCAGTGCTAGTAGCCGGGACAGGCATCAGCCCCAGCATTTT. It specifies CSASSRDRHQPQHF. The chain recombines TRBV20-1 with TRBJ1-5; TRBD1 agrees at 8 bases. Germline V gene data show CDR1 as DFQATT and CDR2 as SNEGSKA (reference sequence). Trimming at V came to 3 bases and at J to 5 bases, leaving 6 bases not matched to a gene. The CDR3 runs to 14 residues.

The chain has TRBV27 and TRBJ2-7, with unresolved D. This CDR3 has 13 residues. V shed 2 bases and J shed 1 base, with 6 bases lying between them. Germline-derived CDR1 and CDR2 are MNHEY and SMNVEV (reference sequence). CDR3 protein: CASSLAESYEQYF. The CDR3 coding sequence is TGTGCCAGCAGTTTAGCGGAGTCCTACGAGCAGTACTTC.

The CDR3 nucleotides are TGCGCCAGCAGCTTGGATGGGCAAACTGGAAACACCATATATTTT. It encodes CASSLDGQTGNTIYF. This chain links TRBV5-1 with TRBJ1-3; D is unresolved. Germline CDR1 SGHRS, CDR2 YFSETQ. With 0 bases removed from V and 2 bases from J, the gap between germline ends came to 9 bases. The CDR3 loop spans 15 amino acids.

The V gene is TRBV18, the J gene TRBJ1-1, with 9 bases aligning to TRBD1. The length of the CDR3 is 15 residues. Trimming took 3 bases from V and 4 from J; bases not matched to a gene: 6. Germline V CDR1 and CDR2: KGHSH, LQKENI. The CDR3 sequence is CASSPGQGGLTEAFF. Written as DNA, the CDR3 is TGTGCCAGCTCACCGGGACAGGGAGGTCTCACTGAAGCTTTCTTT.

The genes are TRBV18 and TRBJ2-3; tentatively, D is TRBD2 (5 bases). Germline-derived CDR1 and CDR2 are KGHSH and LQKENI. This CDR3 contains 14 residues. Trimming removed 1 base from V and 0 bases from J, with 5 bases in between. The CDR3 is CASSPQRSTDTQYF. The CDR3, as DNA: TGTGCCAGCTCACCACAGCGGAGCACAGATACGCAGTATTTT.

This clone was seen once. CDR3 sequence (DNA): TGTGCCAGCTCACCTGGACTAGCGGGAGCGGAGACCCAGTACTTC. Translated: CASSPGLAGAETQYF. This chain uses TRBV18 with TRBJ2-5; 13 bases match TRBD2. The J segment lost 5 bases and the V segment lost 3 bases, leaving 3 bases of the junction unmatched. The length of the CDR3 is 15 residues. CDR1 KGHSH and CDR2 LQKENI come from the germline V gene.

The J gene is TRBJ2-7, the V gene TRBV6-1; a weak D match, TRBD2 (5 bases). Looked up from germline, CDR1 is MNHNS and CDR2 is SASEGT. Trimming pared 8 bases from V and 0 bases from J, leaving 8 bases between. The CDR3 totals 12 residues. For the CDR3, the DNA is TGTGCCAGCGGACTGAGCTCCTACGAGCAGTACTTC. It translates to CASGLSSYEQYF.

V gene TRBV28 combines with J gene TRBJ1-2; D unclear. Germline CDR1 reads MDHEN; CDR2 reads SYDVKM. The CDR3 consists of 16 residues. Trimming shortened V by 4 bases and J by 5 bases, and 20 bases separated the two germline ends. CDR3 sequence: CASSSRTALEGYGYTF. For the CDR3, the DNA is TGTGCCAGCAGTTCCCGAACGGCCCTAGAAGGGTATGGCTACACCTTC.

The chain carries TRBV20-1 and TRBJ1-2; D gene unclear. Trimming pared 1 base from V and 6 bases from J, leaving 6 bases between. Germline V CDR1 and CDR2: DFQATT, SNEGSKA (reference sequence). This CDR3 region has 11 residues. The CDR3 loop is CSARVRHGYTF. As DNA, the CDR3 is TGCAGTGCTAGAGTGAGACATGGCTACACCTTC.

V gene TRBV5-1 combines with J gene TRBJ2-3; D may be TRBD2 (6 bases). Germline CDR1 is SGHRS and CDR2 is YFSETQ. CDR3 length equals 14 residues. Trimming pared 1 base from V and 6 bases from J, leaving 12 bases between. CDR3 sequence (DNA): TGCGCCAGCAGCTTGACCAGACTAGTGGATACGCAGTATTTT. It yields the protein CASSLTRLVDTQYF.

The chain recombines TRBV2 with TRBJ1-1; D is perhaps TRBD1 (5 bases). The ends were cut back, 4 bases at V and 0 bases at J, with 9 bases in the middle. CDR1 and CDR2 (germline): SNHLY, FYNNEI. The CDR3 length is 14 residues. CDR3 DNA: TGTGCCAGCAGTGCGGGGGGGATGAACACTGAAGCTTTCTTT. This sequence encodes CASSAGGMNTEAFF. Combining the CDR3 with reference TRBV2 and TRBJ1-1 gives the whole variable domain EPEVTQTPSHQVTQMGQEVILRCVPISNHLYFYWYRQILGQKVEFLVSFYNNEISEKSEIFDDQFSVERPDGSNFTLKIRSTKLEDSAMYFCASSAGGMNTEAFFGQGTRLTVV.

V and J are TRBV7-2 and TRBJ2-1; 7 bases fit TRBD2. CDR3 size: 19 residues. Per germline, CDR1 SGHTA and CDR2 FQGNSA. The junction had 16 bases not matched to a gene; V was cut back by 1 base and J by 4 bases. The CDR3: CASSLVRLWREIGYNEQFF. CDR3 nucleotide sequence: TGTGCCAGCAGCTTAGTTCGACTCTGGCGGGAGATAGGGTACAATGAGCAGTTCTTC.

The chain joins TRBV7-9 to TRBJ2-7; 7 nucleotides align to TRBD2. CDR1 and CDR2 from the germline V gene are SEHNR and FQNEAQ (reference sequence). CDR3 length equals 17 residues. With 2 bases clipped from V and 2 bases from J, the junction kept 12 bases outside the gene matches. The CDR3 nucleotides are TGTGCCAGCAGCTTAACGGTAGGCGGGAGCGGGACCTACGAGCAGTACTTC. Residues: CASSLTVGGSGTYEQYF.

The V gene is TRBV19, the J gene TRBJ2-4, with a weak D call TRBD1 (7 bases). V was trimmed by 7 bases and J by 4 bases, leaving 11 bases between them. The CDR3 extends over 13 amino acids. Per the germline V gene, CDR1 is LNHDA and CDR2 is SQIVND (reference sequence). CDR3 sequence: CASTPGGKNIQYF. In DNA, the CDR3 is TGTGCCAGTACTCCAGGGGGGAAAAACATTCAGTACTTC.

This chain's CDR3 is CASSIREAYEQYF. The CDR3 coding sequence is TGTGCCAGTAGTATCCGGGAGGCCTACGAGCAGTACTTC. The genes are TRBV19 and TRBJ2-7; TRBD2 matches at 7 bases. This CDR3 spans 13 amino acids. V was clipped by 3 bases and J by 2 bases; unmatched bases: 1. Looked up from germline, CDR1 is LNHDA and CDR2 is SQIVND (reference sequence).

The rearrangement joins TRBV10-3 to TRBJ1-5, with a tentative D call TRBD1 (6 bases). Germline loops: CDR1 ENHRY, CDR2 SYGVKD. The CDR3 length is 12 residues. Trimming took off 10 bases at V and 11 bases at J, with 18 bases between the two ends. CDR3 nucleotide sequence: TGTGCCACCCGGGGGACTAGGGGGACCCAGCATTTT. As protein: CATRGTRGTQHF.